The entry that follows covers one T cell receptor (beta chain) sequence. Its target is not known. The CDR3 spans 17 residues. CDR1 is SGHNT and CDR2 is YYREEE in the germline V gene (reference sequence). V gave up 4 bases and J gave up 2 bases, with 16 bases separating them. PCR was performed using 60 Vbeta and 13 Jbeta primers. Sequenced by immunoSEQ multiplex PCR; TCRdb stores in-frame clones only, minus some. Here the sample spans around 91,000 clones, 64% being singletons. This entry comes from a study of cytomegalovirus exposure and HLA in healthy donors. Study observations and caveats: In an earlier analysis, most TCR beta V segments were productive about 90% or about 30% of the time. For presence/absence analyses, sequencing depth was assumed to be roughly uniform across donors.

Source material: PBMCs. This TCR was recovered from a man between 60 and 75 years old in good health and CMV-seronegative. The chain carries TRBV5-4 and TRBJ2-6; D perhaps matches TRBD2 (7 bases). The CDR3 coding sequence is TGTGCCAGCAGCCTACCGGGGCGGGGGCCTGGGGCCAACGTCCTGACTTTC. Translating gives CASSLPGRGPGANVLTF.